This TCR beta chain comes out of a study of cytomegalovirus exposure and HLA in healthy donors. The CDR3 runs to 14 residues. V lost 7 bases to trimming and J lost 4 bases, with 14 bases between them. CDR1 and CDR2 (germline): ENHRY, SYGVKD. PCR amplification relied on 60 Vbeta primers (plus 13 Jbeta primers). Sequencing was performed with immunoSEQ multiplex PCR; in TCRdb, only in-frame clones are kept and a portion is missing. The table records under 200,000 clones, approximately 79% of them present only once. Study-wide findings and caveats: In a later analysis, common viral pathogens appeared linked to several of the most significant clusters. A later analysis linked some 17,000 TCR beta sequences to HLA alleles at 0.05 false discovery rate. High sensitivity and specificity were reportedly achieved when the classifier diagnosed cytomegalovirus status.

This clone was detected only a few times. Antigen: not known. The receptor comes from a human donor in good health. The sequencing input was PBMCs. This chain connects TRBV10-3 to TRBJ1-3; weak D call: TRBD1 (6 bases). DNA for the CDR3: TGTGCCATCAATCAAGGGGGATCCGGAAACACCATATATTTT. Translating gives CAINQGGSGNTIYF.